This passage covers 17 T cell receptor beta chains from one sample sequenced in a study of cytomegalovirus exposure and HLA in healthy donors (dated by TCRdb to between 2016 and 2019). The library was obtained by the immunoSEQ multiplex PCR assay. For the multiplex PCR, a mixture combining 60 forward primers for TCR Vbeta segments and 13 reverse primers for TCR Jbeta segments was used. Not all clones reach the TCRdb copy of this immuneACCESS table, which keeps in-frame sequences only. Checked studies attribute under half of the gap to unresolved V genes and leave the rest unexplained. This sample has about 160,000 clones in its table, and about 72% of those were observed once. The top ten constitute more than 3.5% of the sample. The specimen was PBMCs. These receptors were obtained from a man under 40 in good health and CMV-seropositive.

The genes are TRBV6-5 and TRBJ2-7; tentatively, D is TRBD2 (6 bases). This CDR3 contains 15 residues. Trimming pared 2 bases from V and 3 bases from J, leaving 14 bases between. Germline CDR1 reads MNHEY; CDR2 reads SVGAGI. CDR3 nucleotides: TGTGCCAGCAGTTACAGCGGTAGCGGAAACTACGAGCAGTACTTC. This gives the protein CASSYSGSGNYEQYF.

This clone was seen a few times. The chain links TRBV4-1 to TRBJ1-4; D is unclear. V lost 3 bases and J lost 2, with 7 bases in between. CDR1 MGHRA and CDR2 YSYEKL come from the germline V gene. This CDR3 contains 14 residues. The CDR3 DNA is TGCGCCAGCAGCCAGAGAGGGACTAATGAAAAACTGTTTTTT. Its protein is CASSQRGTNEKLFF.

This rearrangement joins TRBV5-6 to TRBJ2-5, with 9 bases that match TRBD1. The DNA matches TRBJ2-7 better at its end, which makes the J call doubtful. This CDR3 is 14 amino acids long. Per the germline V gene, CDR1 is SGHDT and CDR2 is YYEEEE. This CDR3 is CASSFDRGFGEQYF. DNA for the CDR3: TGTGCCAGCAGCTTCGACAGGGGGTTCGGCGAGCAGTACTTC.

The chain carries TRBV7-9 and TRBJ2-1, with TRBD1 matching 9 bases. V was pared by 5 bases and J by 8 bases, with 10 bases of the junction left unmatched. The germline V gene has CDR1 SEHNR and CDR2 FQNEAQ (reference sequence). The CDR3 extends over 15 amino acids. The CDR3 DNA follows: TGTGCCAGCAGCCCCCGGGACAGGGTTCTAGATGAGCAGTTCTTC. Translation gives CASSPRDRVLDEQFF. The variable domain in full, completed from reference TRBV7-9 and TRBJ2-1, reads DTGVSQNPRHKITKRGQNVTFRCDPISEHNRLYWYRQTLGQGPEFLTYFQNEAQLEKSRLLSDRFSAERPKGSFSTLEIQRTEQGDSAMYLCASSPRDRVLDEQFFGPGTRLTVL.

This sequence joins TRBV7-2 and TRBJ1-2; D remains unclear. Deletions cut 1 base from V and 3 bases from J, with 6 bases between. This CDR3 is built from 13 residues. In germline, CDR1 is SGHTA, CDR2 FQGNSA. Written as DNA, the CDR3 is TGTGCCAGCAGCTTAGTACAGTACTATGGCTACACCTTC. Its protein product is CASSLVQYYGYTF. Full variable domain (rest looked up from reference TRBV7-2 and TRBJ1-2): GAGVSQSPSNKVTEKGKDVELRCDPISGHTALYWYRQSLGQGLEFLIYFQGNSAPDKSGLPSDRFSAERTGGSVSTLTIQRTQQEDSAVYLCASSLVQYYGYTFGSGTRLTVV.

This chain uses TRBV6-1 with TRBJ2-7, with a tentative D call TRBD1 (6 bases). Trimming pared 4 bases from V and 4 bases from J, leaving 8 bases between. Germline CDR1 and CDR2: MNHNS and SASEGT. The length of the CDR3 is 12 residues. The DNA for the CDR3 is TGTGCCAGCAGTGGCACAGGGTACGAGCAGTACTTC. As protein: CASSGTGYEQYF.

The chain employs TRBV6-6 and TRBJ2-7; D remains ambiguous. Germline loops: CDR1 MNHNY, CDR2 SVGAGI (reference sequence). The CDR3 has 14 amino acids. Deletions cut 8 bases from V and 6 bases from J, with 20 bases between. CDR3 sequence: CASRRALSGGEQYF. The CDR3, as DNA: TGTGCCAGCCGAAGAGCTCTCTCCGGTGGCGAGCAGTACTTC.

The rearrangement joins TRBV5-1 to TRBJ2-7; 16 bases agree with TRBD2. The ends lost 4 bases at V and 4 bases at J; junction bases unmatched: 5. Germline-derived CDR1 and CDR2 are SGHRS and YFSETQ. CDR3 length: 16 residues. CDR3 sequence (DNA): TGCGCCAGCAGCCTCGGGACTAGCGGGGGGGGATACGAGCAGTACTTC. Translated, it gives CASSLGTSGGGYEQYF.

For the CDR3, the DNA is TGTGCCAGTAATCCAGGGTCCTCCTACGAGCAGTACTTC. Protein sequence: CASNPGSSYEQYF. The V call is TRBV19, the J call TRBJ2-7; the D gene is possibly TRBD1 (5 bases). CDR1 and CDR2 (germline): LNHDA, SQIVND (reference sequence). The V gene lost 7 bases and the J gene lost 0 bases, with 10 bases spanning the gap. CDR3 length equals 13 residues.

The rearrangement links TRBV19 to TRBJ2-3; D is possibly TRBD2 (5 bases). The germline CDR1 and CDR2 sequences are LNHDA and SQIVND (reference sequence). The V and J ends lost 5 bases and 0 bases respectively, with 9 bases between them. The CDR3 sequence is 14 residues long. The CDR3 region is CASSRTASTDTQYF. CDR3 in DNA: TGTGCCAGTAGTCGGACTGCTAGCACAGATACGCAGTATTTT.

This chain links TRBV6-6 with TRBJ2-7, with D maybe TRBD2 (6 bases). The germline CDR1 and CDR2 sequences are MNHNY and SVGAGI (reference sequence). The CDR3 has 15 residues. V shed 6 bases and J shed 2 bases, with 17 bases lying between them. CDR3 DNA sequence: TGTGCCAGCAGCGTCCGGGCTAGCGATACCTACGAGCAGTACTTC. The encoded protein is CASSVRASDTYEQYF.

The genes are TRBV6-7 and TRBJ1-2; no clear D. TRBV6-7 is given ORF status, its function remaining uncertain. The V end was cut by 4 bases, the J end by 6 bases, with 12 bases between. The CDR3 is 13 residues long. CDR3 sequence (DNA): TGTGCCAGCAGTTTGGGAGAGGACGATGGCTACACCTTC. It yields the protein CASSLGEDDGYTF.

This clone occurred a few times. This chain uses TRBV5-1 with TRBJ2-7; tentatively, D is TRBD2 (6 bases). This CDR3 is built from 14 residues. The V end lost 0 bases, the J end lost 6 bases, and 13 bases lay between the germline ends. CDR1 is SGHRS and CDR2 is YFSETQ in the germline V gene. The DNA of the CDR3 is TGCGCCAGCAGCTTGGGGCAGGGAGGTGCCGAGCAGTACTTC. It codes for CASSLGQGGAEQYF.

The chain employs TRBV6-5 and TRBJ1-2; TRBD1 might be the D (6 bases). This CDR3 is built from 13 residues. Germline assignment: CDR1 MNHEY and CDR2 SVGAGI. Trimming removed 2 bases from V and 2 bases from J, with 6 bases in between. CDR3 DNA sequence: TGTGCCAGCAGTTACGACAGGAACTATGGCTACACCTTC. As protein: CASSYDRNYGYTF.

The chain has TRBV13 and TRBJ2-3; tentative D call: TRBD1 (5 bases). Trimming took 5 bases from V and 2 from J, leaving 8 bases between them. CDR1 and CDR2 (germline): PRHDT, FYEKMQ (reference sequence). The length of the CDR3 is 13 residues. The CDR3 DNA sequence: TGTGCCAGCAGCACCAGGGCCACAGATACGCAGTATTTT. This encodes CASSTRATDTQYF.

This clone was seen only a few times. The gene calls are TRBV7-9 and TRBJ2-7; 13 nucleotides align to TRBD2. J gave up 3 bases and V 2 bases, and 7 bases lay outside the gene matches. The CDR3 has 17 amino acids. Germline CDR1 is SEHNR and CDR2 is FQNEAQ (reference sequence). The CDR3 sequence is CASSLRGLAGENYEQYF. The CDR3 DNA sequence: TGTGCCAGCAGCTTAAGAGGACTAGCGGGAGAAAACTACGAGCAGTACTTC.

This chain links TRBV5-1 with TRBJ2-5, with D possibly matching TRBD1 (5 bases). V gave up 3 bases and J gave up 9 bases, with 15 bases separating them. Germline V lookup: CDR1 SGHRS, CDR2 YFSETQ. The CDR3 runs to 13 residues. In nucleotides, the CDR3 is TGCGCCAGCAGCTCAACAGGTGTCGACTCCCAGTACTTC. Protein product: CASSSTGVDSQYF.